The 11 T cell receptor beta chains below were found in one sample sequenced in a study of T-cell memory formation after mild COVID-19. TCRdb passed the 5' RACE reads through MiXCR, listing each CDR3 protein once. There are 350,000 to 450,000 distinct CDR3 sequences in the sample; around 18% occur only once, and about 8.1% lies in the top ten. Specimen: PBMCs or a T cell subset sorted from them (not recorded which). Receptors originate from an adult woman who had mild COVID-19 (a few samples of this study predate the infection). Cell type and time point are not known.

Only a few counts were recorded for this clonotype. The CDR3 DNA reads TGCGCCAGCAGCTCACACTCGGGGAGGACTGACGAGCAGTACTTC. It translates to CASSSHSGRTDEQYF. This chain joins TRBV4-1 and TRBJ2-7; D might be TRBD2 (6 bases). Germline V gene data show CDR1 as MGHRA and CDR2 as YSYEKL. The germline V and J ends were trimmed by 5 bases and 5 bases, with 19 bases remaining between them. CDR3 length: 15 amino acids.

This clonotype was observed a few times. The V call is TRBV12-3 or TRBV12-4, the J call TRBJ2-2; 10 bases map to TRBD1. This CDR3 is 14 amino acids long. The V and J ends lost 5 bases and 7 bases, in that order; junction bases with no gene match: 4. In DNA, the CDR3 is TGTGCCAGCAGTAGACAGGGGGCGAACGGGGAGCTGTTTTTT. Encoded protein: CASSRQGANGELFF.

This clonotype came up a few times. CDR3 in DNA: TGCGCCAGCAGCCAAGATCTCGCGGAGTCAGATACGCAGTATTTT. Translating it yields CASSQDLAESDTQYF. This chain connects TRBV4-3 to TRBJ2-3; no clear D. There are 15 residues in the CDR3. Germline-derived CDR1 and CDR2 are LGHNA and YSLEER. Deletions cut 0 bases from V and 4 bases from J, with 11 bases between.

This clonotype was picked up a small number of times. V usage is TRBV7-2 and J usage is TRBJ2-3; the D gene is possibly TRBD2 (5 bases). Per the germline V gene, CDR1 is SGHTA and CDR2 is FQGNSA. This CDR3 spans 14 amino acids. V shed 4 bases and J shed 4 bases, with 12 bases lying between them. CDR3 coding DNA: TGTGCCAGCAGCTCGGACTCCATGGCAGATACGCAGTATTTT. It translates to CASSSDSMADTQYF. Supplemented by reference TRBV7-2 and TRBJ2-3, the full variable domain reads GAGVSQSPSNKVTEKGKDVELRCDPISGHTALYWYRQSLGQGLEFLIYFQGNSAPDKSGLPSDRFSAERTGGSVSTLTIQRTQQEDSAVYLCASSSDSMADTQYFGPGTRLTVL.

This clonotype was detected a few times. This chain uses TRBV7-9 with TRBJ2-7; D is unresolved. The CDR3 totals 14 residues. Germline loops: CDR1 SEHNR, CDR2 FQNEAQ (reference sequence). Trimming left V 5 bases short and J 3 bases short, with 14 bases between. The CDR3, as DNA: TGTGCCAGCAGCCCATCGGGTGGGCGCTACGAGCAGTACTTC. Its protein product is CASSPSGGRYEQYF.

This clonotype has just a few counts. The chain employs TRBV5-1 and TRBJ2-4; D is uncertain. CDR1 is SGHRS, CDR2 YFSETQ, per germline. The CDR3 extends over 14 amino acids. Trimming shortened V by 0 bases and J by 5 bases, and 9 bases separated the two germline ends. The CDR3 sequence is CASSLDSSQNIQYF. The CDR3 nucleotides are TGCGCCAGCAGCTTGGACAGTTCACAAAACATTCAGTACTTC.

The chain combines TRBV20-1 with TRBJ2-7, with 11 bases that match TRBD1. The CDR3 is made up of 13 amino acids. With V trimmed by 5 bases and J by 2 bases, 2 bases remained unmatched. CDR1 is DFQATT and CDR2 is SNEGSKA in the germline V gene (reference sequence). The CDR3 reads CSAGQGAPYEQYF. The CDR3 DNA is TGCAGTGCTGGACAGGGGGCCCCCTACGAGCAGTACTTC.

This sequence joins TRBV7-3 and TRBJ2-3; possible D gene TRBD2, 5 bases. This CDR3 comprises 16 residues. V shed 5 bases and J shed 3 bases, with 18 bases lying between them. CDR1 is SGHTA, CDR2 FQGTGA, per germline. Here the CDR3 reads CASSPSPGMGTDTQYF. In nucleotides, the CDR3 is TGTGCCAGCAGCCCCTCACCCGGGATGGGGACAGATACGCAGTATTTT. The full variable domain, completed using reference TRBV7-3 and TRBJ2-3, is GAGVSQTPSNKVTEKGKYVELRCDPISGHTALYWYRQSLGQGPEFLIYFQGTGAADDSGLPNDRFFAVRPEGSVSTLKIQRTERGDSAVYLCASSPSPGMGTDTQYFGPGTRLTVL.

This clonotype was found a few times. The chain couples TRBV12-3 or TRBV12-4 to TRBJ2-1; D is possibly TRBD2 (6 bases). Trimming pared 7 bases from V and 8 bases from J, leaving 21 bases between. The CDR3 sequence is 15 residues long. The CDR3 protein is CASIKAAGTIHEQFF. The CDR3 DNA sequence: TGTGCCAGCATCAAAGCGGCGGGGACGATTCATGAGCAGTTCTTC.

The rearrangement links TRBV5-1 to TRBJ1-1; D might be TRBD1 (6 bases). The germline V gene encodes CDR1 SGHRS and CDR2 YFSETQ. Deletions cut 2 bases from V and 3 bases from J, with 17 bases between. CDR3 length equals 16 residues. CDR3 in amino acids: CASSFVVLQGDTEAFF. Written as DNA, the CDR3 is TGCGCCAGCAGCTTCGTTGTCCTACAGGGAGACACTGAAGCTTTCTTT. The whole variable domain, filled in from reference TRBV5-1 and TRBJ1-1, reads KAGVTQTPRYLIKTRGQQVTLSCSPISGHRSVSWYQQTPGQGLQFLFEYFSETQRNKGNFPGRFSGRQFSNSRSEMNVSTLELGDSALYLCASSFVVLQGDTEAFFGQGTRLTVV.

This clonotype was seen a few times. This chain connects TRBV6-2 or TRBV6-3 to TRBJ1-1; 8 positions match TRBD1. This CDR3 is built from 15 residues. The V gene end was trimmed by 2 bases and the J gene end by 1 base; junction bases not matched to a gene: 3. Per germline, CDR1 MNHEY and CDR2 SVGEGT. The CDR3, as DNA: TGTGCCAGCAGTTACAGCAGGGGGCGGAACACTGAAGCTTTCTTT. The encoded protein is CASSYSRGRNTEAFF.